This TCR beta chain derives from a study of OX40 agonist ivuxolimab in advanced cancers. About the research overall: Ivuxolimab, which is an agonistic anti-OX40 (CD134) antibody, was administered to the patients.

As regards this clone: Its antigen is not identified.

Profiled with immunoSEQ multiplex PCR; TCRdb holds only in-frame clones, not every one. The data contain tens of thousands of clones, around 87% of them singletons. This CDR3 has 14 amino acids. Between the trimmed V and J ends, which lost 2 bases and 7 bases, there was a span of 12 bases. Germline CDR1 MDHEN, CDR2 SYDVKM. Notes on the study in general: CD8+ T cells showed, on average, more clonal expansion than CD4+ cells. CD4+ and CD8+ blood T cells expanded clonally by week 6 at 0.1 to 3.0 mg/kg.

The rearrangement links TRBV28 to TRBJ2-1; D remains ambiguous. Sample: CD4+ or CD8+ T cells sorted from blood, taken in a trial of the OX40 agonist ivuxolimab. The origin of this receptor is an adult with an advanced solid tumor such as melanoma, head and neck, liver or kidney cancer. The CDR3, as DNA: TGTGCCAGCAGTTTACCCCTCCTTGGGAATGAGCAGTTCTTC. This encodes CASSLPLLGNEQFF.